This entry is about one T cell receptor (beta chain). This sample was taken from a study of blood T cell repertoires in COVID-19. Study-level information: Whether acute or convalescent, the COVID-19 samples came from the United States, Italy and Spain.

As handled by the study authors: Amplification from reference gene primers served as the basis for estimated nucleated cell counts. Sequencing used immunoSEQ multiplex PCR; TCRdb keeps in-frame clones, though not all of them. V and J calls and clone size come straight from that table; D and trimming were deduced from the DNA. The table has 120,000 to 150,000 clones, roughly 84% seen once. Trimming removed 5 bases from V and 5 bases from J; junction bases left unmatched: 4. The CDR3 loop spans 15 amino acids. Germline assignment: CDR1 SEHNR and CDR2 FQNEAQ (reference sequence). The TCR sequence derives from a human donor in a cohort sampled during active COVID-19. V usage is TRBV7-9 and J usage is TRBJ1-6; 9 bases are shared with TRBD1. Sequenced input: peripheral blood. Here the CDR3 DNA reads TGTGCCAGCAGCCCGTGGGACAGGGATAATTCACCCCTCCACTTT. It yields the protein CASSPWDRDNSPLHF. Full variable domain (missing parts from reference TRBV7-9 and TRBJ1-6): DTGVSQNPRHKITKRGQNVTFRCDPISEHNRLYWYRQTLGQGPEFLTYFQNEAQLEKSRLLSDRFSAERPKGSFSTLEIQRTEQGDSAMYLCASSPWDRDNSPLHFGNGTRLTVT.